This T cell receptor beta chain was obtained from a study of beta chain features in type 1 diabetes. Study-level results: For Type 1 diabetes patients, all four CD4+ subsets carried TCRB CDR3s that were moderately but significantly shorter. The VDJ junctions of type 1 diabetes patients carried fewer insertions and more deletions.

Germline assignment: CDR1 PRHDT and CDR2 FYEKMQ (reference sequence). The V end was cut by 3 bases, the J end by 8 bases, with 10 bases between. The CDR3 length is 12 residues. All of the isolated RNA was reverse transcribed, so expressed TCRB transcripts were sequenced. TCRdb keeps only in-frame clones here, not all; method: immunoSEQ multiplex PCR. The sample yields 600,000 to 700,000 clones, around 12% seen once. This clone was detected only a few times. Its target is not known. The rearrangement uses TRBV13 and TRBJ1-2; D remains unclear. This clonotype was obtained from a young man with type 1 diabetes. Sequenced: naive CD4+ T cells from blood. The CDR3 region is CASSLEVGGYTF. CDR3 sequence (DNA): TGTGCCAGCAGCTTGGAGGTCGGGGGCTACACCTTC. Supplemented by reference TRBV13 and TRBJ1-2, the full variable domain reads AAGVIQSPRHLIKEKRETATLKCYPIPRHDTVYWYQQGPGQDPQFLISFYEKMQSDKGSIPDRFSAQQFSDYHSELNMSSLELGDSALYFCASSLEVGGYTFGSGTRLTVV.